This TCR beta chain came from a study of blood T cells in healthy people across ages. Study observations and caveats: In the absence of known donor CMV status, changes in expanded clonotypes were possibly confounded.

A word on this clonotype: The antigen is unknown.

A J-beta primer mix and a sample-barcoded 5' primer were used in a second PCR of roughly 6 to 11 cycles. TCRdb itself ran the 5' RACE reads through MiXCR, one entry per CDR3 protein. The sample comprises 750,000 to 850,000 distinct CDR3 sequences, around a quarter of which are singletons, and 3% to 4% rests with the top ten. The CDR3 spans 14 residues. Germline lookup yields CDR1 MNHEY and CDR2 SMNVEV (reference sequence). Per sample, a minimum of 6 million PBMCs were isolated. This same sample was also taken into another study, of T cells of mothers and their children.

The sequenced sample consisted of blood. V usage is TRBV27 and J usage is TRBJ2-1, with 11 bases aligning to TRBD2. The end of the DNA fits TRBJ2-5 better, so the J call may be wrong. This TCR derives from a boy aged 10-17 years in good health. The CDR3 loop reads CASSPGTSGIFQYF. The CDR3 DNA reads TGTGCCAGCAGTCCGGGGACTAGCGGTATCTTCCAGTACTTC.